These T cell receptor beta chains were read from a single sample in a study of T cell responses to AZD1222 COVID-19 vaccine. Data came from immunoSEQ multiplex PCR; TCRdb stores just in-frame clones and leaves some out. The sample has approximately 88,000 clones; less than 90% are singletons. The sequences come from peripheral blood, collected 28 days after the second AZD1222 dose. Receptors were obtained from an adult who received the AZD1222 COVID-19 vaccine. Both conserved end residues are part of each CDR3. Each record gives: V gene, clone size, CDR3 protein. Rows give clone size only sometimes, using once, few, many, or a class for an expanded clone.

>TRBV5-1|.
CASSLAGGTTPLHF
>TRBV29-1|.
CSVAYSGGGYNEQFF
>TRBV4-1|.
CASSHRLLQGGVDTGELFF
>TRBV5-6|.
CASSFRLGGTEAFF
>TRBV11-2|.
CASSATTGAGSTEAFF
>TRBV6-2/TRBV6-3|.
CASSTGGSYNEQFF
>TRBV7-8|.
CASSLGASGGPDTQYF
>TRBV7-2|.
CASSLAGGDHSGNTIYF
>TRBV18|.
CASSPRTGEALYGYTF
>TRBV9|once
CASSVSGGASNTGELFF
>TRBV30|.
CAWKARGNTIYF
>TRBV5-1|once
CASSAGQGSEKRLLGYTF
>TRBV18|.
CASSPRVDAGLNYGYTF
>TRBV9|.
CASSFSYNSPLHF
>TRBV11-2|.
CASSSDSPNQPQHF
>TRBV2|once
CASSEERGLNYGYTF
>TRBV12-3/TRBV12-4|.
CASSFVTDTQYF
>TRBV27|.
CASRAGGPPKTEAFF
>TRBV5-1|once
CASSSLAGGHEQFF
>TRBV2|.
CASRRGLGANVLTF
>TRBV2|.
CASSPGLYRGNQPQHF
>TRBV5-1|.
CASSSTDSDLSYEQYF
>TRBV7-3|few
CASSSFPSLEKQFF
>TRBV12-3/TRBV12-4|.
CAGGISGANVLTF
>TRBV5-1|.
CASSFGQNNEQFF
>TRBV7-8|.
CASSSNRDPYQPQHF
>TRBV30|.
CAWSVKGGPSNQPQHF
>TRBV7-9|.
CASSLGGQSDSGNTIYF
>TRBV5-6|.
CASSLPNRGLGNTIYF
>TRBV7-9|.
CASSFWGRSDEQFF
>TRBV30|.
CAWSKQGMQPQHF
>TRBV6-5|.
CASRTGRDNSPLHF
>TRBV6-5|.
CASRAPGQGTDTQYF
>TRBV11-2|few
CASSLDRAEAFF
>TRBV12-3/TRBV12-4|few
CASSFTQDEQYF
>TRBV7-8|.
CASSPPDGQAFF
>TRBV7-6|.
CASSPRRGSRQEHYNEQFF
>TRBV10-3|.
CAISESGGGYGYTF
>TRBV12-5|few
CASGRTENTGELFF
>TRBV3-1/TRBV3-2|.
CASSRGARYEQYF
>TRBV5-1|.
CASSSLTADTQYF
>TRBV7-8|.
CASSLVTANTEAFF
>TRBV5-4|.
CASSAGAVTYEQYF
>TRBV7-8|.
CASSFNPNTEAFF
>TRBV6-5|few
CASGDRGHYGYTF
>TRBV23-1|few
CASSQAGASWEAYEQYF
>TRBV19|few
CASSIDRMNTEAFF
>TRBV5-1|once
CASSPSFTGVYGYTF
>TRBV7-9|.
CASSRGPAAYEQYF
>TRBV18|.
CASSPRQVSGNTIYF
>TRBV4-1|once
CASSQGPLMNTEAFF
>TRBV30|.
CAWSSPGLQAFF
>TRBV6-1|.
CASSDAGPNEKLFF
>TRBV5-4|.
CASSGNRGETQYF
>TRBV5-1|.
CASQRDSGASYNEQFF
>TRBV18|few
CASSPREGNQPQHF
>TRBV13|.
CASSRKLTGGEKLFF
>TRBV19|.
CATGTGGSYNSPLHF
>TRBV7-7|.
CASSLAQHTEAFF